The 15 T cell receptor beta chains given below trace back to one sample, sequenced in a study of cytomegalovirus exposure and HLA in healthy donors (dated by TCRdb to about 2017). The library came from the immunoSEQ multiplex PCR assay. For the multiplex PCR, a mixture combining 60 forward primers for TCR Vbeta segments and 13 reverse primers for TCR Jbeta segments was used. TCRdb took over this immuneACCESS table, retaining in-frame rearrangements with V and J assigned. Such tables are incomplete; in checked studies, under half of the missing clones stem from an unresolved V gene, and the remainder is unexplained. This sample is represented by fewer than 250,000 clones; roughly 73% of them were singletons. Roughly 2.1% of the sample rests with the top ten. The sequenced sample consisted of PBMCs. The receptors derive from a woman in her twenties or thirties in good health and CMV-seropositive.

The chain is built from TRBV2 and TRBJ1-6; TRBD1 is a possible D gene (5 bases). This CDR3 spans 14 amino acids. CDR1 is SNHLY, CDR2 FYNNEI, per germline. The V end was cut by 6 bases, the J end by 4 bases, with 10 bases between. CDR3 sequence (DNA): TGTGCCAGCAGCGATCAGGGTTATAATTCACCCCTCCACTTT. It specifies CASSDQGYNSPLHF.

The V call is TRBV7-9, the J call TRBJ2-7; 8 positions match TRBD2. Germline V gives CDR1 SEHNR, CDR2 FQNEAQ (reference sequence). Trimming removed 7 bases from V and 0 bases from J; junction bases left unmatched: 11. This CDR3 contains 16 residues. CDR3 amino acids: CASNPLGLGNSYEQYF. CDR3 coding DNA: TGTGCCAGCAACCCCCTGGGACTAGGGAACTCCTACGAGCAGTACTTC.

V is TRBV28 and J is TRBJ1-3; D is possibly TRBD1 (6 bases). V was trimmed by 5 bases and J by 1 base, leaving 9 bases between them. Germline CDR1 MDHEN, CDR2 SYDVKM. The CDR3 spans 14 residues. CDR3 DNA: TGTGCCAGCAGTACAGGGTCATCTGGAAACACCATATATTTT. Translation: CASSTGSSGNTIYF. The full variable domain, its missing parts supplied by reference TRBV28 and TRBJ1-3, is DVKVTQSSRYLVKRTGEKVFLECVQDMDHENMFWYRQDPGLGLRLIYFSYDVKMKEKGDIPEGYSVSREKKERFSLILESASTNQTSMYLCASSTGSSGNTIYFGEGSWLTVV.

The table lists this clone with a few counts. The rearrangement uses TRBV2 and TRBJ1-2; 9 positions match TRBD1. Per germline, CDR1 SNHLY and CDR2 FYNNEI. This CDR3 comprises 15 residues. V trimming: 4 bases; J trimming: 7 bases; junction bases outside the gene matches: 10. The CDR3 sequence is CASSGPGTGFVGYTF. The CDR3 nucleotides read TGTGCCAGCAGTGGCCCCGGGACAGGGTTCGTTGGCTACACCTTC.

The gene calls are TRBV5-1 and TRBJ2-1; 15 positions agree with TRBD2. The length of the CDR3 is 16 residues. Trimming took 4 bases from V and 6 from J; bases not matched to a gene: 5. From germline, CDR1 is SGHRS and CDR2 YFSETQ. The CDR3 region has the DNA TGCGCCAGCAGCGGAAGGACTAGCGGGAGGGCCAATGAGCAGTTCTTC. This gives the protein CASSGRTSGRANEQFF.

Here the CDR3 reads CASSQDRYRVTDNEQFF. CDR3 DNA: TGTGCCAGCAGCCAAGATCGATACAGGGTCACCGACAATGAGCAGTTCTTC. The chain carries TRBV4-2 and TRBJ2-1, with D perhaps TRBD1 (6 bases). V was pared by 0 bases and J by 5 bases, with 17 bases between. The germline gives CDR1 LGHNA, CDR2 YNFKEQ. The CDR3 totals 17 residues.

CDR3 coding DNA: TGTGCCAGCAGCTTAGAAGGGGGAATTAAGCAGTACTTC. Its protein product is CASSLEGGIKQYF. The genes are TRBV7-2 and TRBJ2-7; TRBD1 might be the D (6 bases). The CDR3 is 13 amino acids. With 1 base removed from V and 8 bases from J, the gap between germline ends came to 12 bases. The germline CDR1 and CDR2 sequences are SGHTA and FQGNSA.

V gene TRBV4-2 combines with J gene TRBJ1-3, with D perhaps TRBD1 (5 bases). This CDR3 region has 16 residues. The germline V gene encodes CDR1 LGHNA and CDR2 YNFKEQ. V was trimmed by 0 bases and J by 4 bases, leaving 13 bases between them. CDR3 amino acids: CASSQDAGIIGNTIYF. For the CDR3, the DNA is TGTGCCAGCAGCCAAGACGCAGGGATCATCGGAAACACCATATATTTT.

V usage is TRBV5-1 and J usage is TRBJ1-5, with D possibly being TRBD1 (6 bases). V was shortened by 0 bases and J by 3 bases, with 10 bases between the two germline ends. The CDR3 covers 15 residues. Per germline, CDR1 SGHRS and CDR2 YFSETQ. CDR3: CASSLEGGHNQPQHF. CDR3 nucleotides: TGCGCCAGCAGCTTGGAAGGGGGTCACAATCAGCCCCAGCATTTT. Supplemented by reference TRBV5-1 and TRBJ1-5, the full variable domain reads KAGVTQTPRYLIKTRGQQVTLSCSPISGHRSVSWYQQTPGQGLQFLFEYFSETQRNKGNFPGRFSGRQFSNSRSEMNVSTLELGDSALYLCASSLEGGHNQPQHFGDGTRLSIL.

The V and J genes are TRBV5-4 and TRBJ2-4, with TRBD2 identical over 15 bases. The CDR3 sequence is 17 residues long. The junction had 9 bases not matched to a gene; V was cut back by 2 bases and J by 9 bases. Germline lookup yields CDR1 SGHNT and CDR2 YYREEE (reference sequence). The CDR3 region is CASSLGLAGGPLSIQYF. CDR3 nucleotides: TGTGCCAGCAGCTTAGGACTAGCGGGAGGGCCCCTGTCCATTCAGTACTTC.

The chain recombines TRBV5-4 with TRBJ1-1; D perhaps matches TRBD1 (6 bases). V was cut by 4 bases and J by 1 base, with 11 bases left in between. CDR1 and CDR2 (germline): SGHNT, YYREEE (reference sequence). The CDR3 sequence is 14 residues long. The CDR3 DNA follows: TGTGCCAGCAGCGCGAAGACAGGGAACACTGAAGCTTTCTTT. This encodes CASSAKTGNTEAFF.

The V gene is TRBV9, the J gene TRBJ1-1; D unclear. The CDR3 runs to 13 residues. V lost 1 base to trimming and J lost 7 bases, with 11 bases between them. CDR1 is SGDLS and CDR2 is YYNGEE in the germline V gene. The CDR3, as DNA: TGTGCCAGCAGCGTAAATTCCCTAGGTGAAGCTTTCTTT. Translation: CASSVNSLGEAFF.

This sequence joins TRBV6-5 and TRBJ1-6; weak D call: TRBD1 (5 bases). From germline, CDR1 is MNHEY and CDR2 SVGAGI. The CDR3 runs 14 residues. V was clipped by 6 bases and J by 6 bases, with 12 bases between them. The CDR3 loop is CASRPSGTNSPLHF. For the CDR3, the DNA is TGTGCCAGCAGACCGAGCGGGACTAATTCACCCCTCCACTTT.

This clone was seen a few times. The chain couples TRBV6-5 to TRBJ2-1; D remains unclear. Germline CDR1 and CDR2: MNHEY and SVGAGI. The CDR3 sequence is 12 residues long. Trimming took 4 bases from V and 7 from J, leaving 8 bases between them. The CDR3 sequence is CASSSGGNEQFF. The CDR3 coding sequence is TGTGCCAGCAGTTCCGGTGGTAATGAGCAGTTCTTC.

The CDR3: CASSLEWQGSGNTIYF. CDR3 nucleotide sequence: TGCGCCAGCAGCTTGGAATGGCAGGGCTCTGGAAACACCATATATTTT. The chain employs TRBV5-1 and TRBJ1-3, with D possibly being TRBD1 (5 bases). This CDR3 contains 16 residues. Trimming left V 0 bases short and J 0 bases short, with 10 bases between. Per germline, CDR1 SGHRS and CDR2 YFSETQ.